This T cell receptor beta chain derives from a study of neoadjuvant anti-PD-1 for oral cavity cancer. Assay: immunoSEQ multiplex PCR; the TCRdb copy retains only in-frame clones and omits some. The data hold more than 50,000 clones, with 79% observed a single time. The CDR3 is 16 amino acids. Germline V gene lookup returns CDR1 ENHRY and CDR2 SYGVKD. The ends were cut back, 7 bases at V and 0 bases at J, with 15 bases in the middle. V gene TRBV10-3 combines with J gene TRBJ2-2; the D gene is possibly TRBD1 (7 bases). The specimen comprised PBMCs, sampled before nivolumab (anti-PD-1) treatment. The sequence was obtained from a person between 40 and 80 years old with oral cavity squamous cell carcinoma. In nucleotides, the CDR3 is TGTGCCATCACCCCCAGGGGGGCACCGAACACCGGGGAGCTGTTTTTT. Its protein product is CAITPRGAPNTGELFF.